These 5 T cell receptor beta chains were all obtained from the same sample, sequenced in a study of PD-L1 blockade in urothelial cancer. Time point here: pretreatment peripheral blood. Profiled with immunoSEQ multiplex PCR; TCRdb holds only in-frame clones, not every one. Seen here are about 95,000 clones, roughly 87% observed once, and the top ten hold 2%. Sample: PBMCs, taken around atezolizumab (anti-PD-L1) treatment. The receptors here all came from a man aged 60 to 75 with urothelial cancer.

This chain uses TRBV19 with TRBJ2-7; tentative D call: TRBD2 (5 bases). Between the trimmed V and J ends, which lost 6 bases and 0 bases, there was a span of 21 bases. Germline V CDR1 and CDR2: LNHDA, SQIVND (reference sequence). CDR3 length equals 17 residues. The CDR3, as DNA: TGTGCCAGTAGCAGGTTTTCGGGGTTCTCAAGCTCCTACGAGCAGTACTTC. It is translated as CASSRFSGFSSSYEQYF.

There are a few counts of this clone. Germline is not matched at one junction end, which may reflect a read error. The J gene is TRBJ2-1, the V gene TRBV19; 8 nucleotides match TRBD2. There are 13 residues in the CDR3. Germline CDR1 and CDR2: LNHDA and SQIVND (reference sequence). CDR3 bases: TGTGCCCGTAGCGGGGATTCCTACAATGAGCAGTTCTTC. This translates into CARSGDSYNEQFF. The variable domain in full, with the rest retrieved from reference TRBV19 and TRBJ2-1, is DGGITQSPKYLFRKEGQNVTLSCEQNLNHDAMYWYRQDPGQGLRLIYYSQIVNDFQKGDIAEGYSVSREKKESFPLTVTSAQKNPTAFYLCARSGDSYNEQFFGPGTRLTVL.

V is TRBV27 and J is TRBJ2-5, with D tentatively TRBD1 (5 bases). The CDR3 covers 14 residues. Germline V gives CDR1 MNHEY, CDR2 SMNVEV (reference sequence). Trimming left V 3 bases short and J 4 bases short, with 12 bases between. CDR3 region: CASSFREGRETQYF. CDR3 nucleotides: TGTGCCAGCAGTTTCAGGGAAGGGCGAGAGACCCAGTACTTC.

This clone showed up just once. V and J are TRBV4-1 and TRBJ2-3; 12 positions agree with TRBD2. Germline V CDR1 and CDR2: MGHRA, YSYEKL. With 4 bases clipped from V and 7 bases from J, the junction kept 3 bases outside the gene matches. This CDR3 comprises 14 residues. DNA for the CDR3: TGCGCCAGCAGCCTGGGACTAGCGGGCTATACGCAGTATTTT. The encoded protein is CASSLGLAGYTQYF.

This sequence joins TRBV10-3 and TRBJ1-5; D gene ambiguous. V shed 5 bases and J shed 4 bases, with 6 bases lying between them. There are 12 residues in the CDR3. CDR1 and CDR2 (germline): ENHRY, SYGVKD. CDR3 region: CAISTGNQPQHF. The CDR3 nucleotides read TGTGCCATCAGTACGGGGAATCAGCCCCAGCATTTT.